This TCR beta chain was profiled in a study of vaccination and CD4 T cells after COVID-19. Study background: Convalescents were six males and four females, two of them Hispanic. Median draw time for post-COVID samples was roughly 96 days post-diagnosis (range 35 to 161). The authors exposed cells to overlapping spike peptides derived from SARS-CoV-2, HCoV-NL63, HCoV-OC43 and HCoV-229E.

This clonotype has more than one count but fewer than ten. The antigen remains undetermined. The Oncomine TCR Beta short-read assay was what sequenced the DNA obtained from cultured CD4+ T cells. TCRdb re-called the PCR reads through MiXCR, storing one row per CDR3 protein. The table includes about 7,200 distinct CDR3 sequences, over 40% detected once. Trimming removed 6 bases from V and 0 bases from J, with 12 bases in between. The CDR3 spans 16 residues. Looked up from germline, CDR1 is WNHNN and CDR2 is SYGVQD (reference sequence). As for treatment: approximately nine-day PBMC culture with coronavirus spike peptide pools or control peptides (ViraFEST assay). During the years 2011-2018, before the COVID-19 pandemic, the unexposed donor's CD4+ T cells were collected.

The receptor was derived from a human donor in good health. The chain uses TRBV10-1 and TRBJ2-6; tentatively, D is TRBD1 or TRBD2 (7 bases each). Input material: CD4+ T cells from blood, cultured in vitro. The CDR3 region is CASSRGGSSGANVLTF. CDR3 in DNA: TGCGCCAGCAGCAGGGGGGGCAGCTCTGGGGCCAACGTCCTGACTTTC.